The 19 T cell receptor beta chains below all came from one sample that was sequenced in a study of vaccination and CD4 T cells after COVID-19. These receptors have no identified antigens. Cultured CD4+ T cells had their DNA profiled by the Oncomine TCR Beta short-read assay. TCRdb passed the PCR reads through MiXCR, listing each CDR3 protein once. The data hold about 20,000 distinct CDR3 sequences, with less than 65% observed a single time. Treatment meaning: approximately 10-day PBMC culture with coronavirus spike peptide pools or control peptides (ViraFEST assay). The source material was CD4+ T cells from blood, cultured in vitro. The source is a human donor who had recovered from COVID-19.

Only one count was recorded for this clonotype. The rearrangement links TRBV4-1 to TRBJ1-5; D uncertain. Germline CDR1 reads MGHRA; CDR2 reads YSYEKL. This CDR3 region has 15 residues. V shed 2 bases and J shed 9 bases, with 17 bases lying between them. The CDR3 DNA reads TGCGCCAGCAGCCAACAAGGACCCCCCGGTGGGCCCCAGCATTTT. Protein product: CASSQQGPPGGPQHF.

V usage is TRBV15 and J usage is TRBJ2-2; 8 nucleotides line up with TRBD2. The CDR3 sequence is 16 residues long. V was clipped by 4 bases and J by 1 base; unmatched bases: 5. Germline values: CDR1 LNHNV, CDR2 YYDKDF (reference sequence). CDR3 residues: CATSKGGGMNTGELFF. The CDR3, as DNA: TGTGCCACCAGCAAAGGCGGGGGGATGAACACCGGGGAGCTGTTTTTT.

This clonotype turned up a few times. The rearrangement joins TRBV2 to TRBJ1-2; D is unclear. The germline CDR1 and CDR2 sequences are SNHLY and FYNNEI. V lost 1 base to trimming and J lost 4 bases, with 19 bases between them. The CDR3 spans 17 residues. The CDR3 DNA sequence: TGTGCCAGCAGTGAAGGGAGGATAGCGATCCGGGCCTATGGCTACACCTTC. This gives the protein CASSEGRIAIRAYGYTF.

This clonotype was counted a few times. V usage is TRBV6-1 and J usage is TRBJ1-1; 11 nucleotides match TRBD1. Trimming removed 5 bases from V and 1 base from J; junction bases left unmatched: 6. Per germline, CDR1 MNHNS and CDR2 SASEGT. The CDR3 contains 16 residues. In nucleotides, the CDR3 is TGTGCCAGCAGTAGGGGACAGGGGGGACCGAACACTGAAGCTTTCTTT. Its translation is CASSRGQGGPNTEAFF.

J is TRBJ1-1 and V is TRBV20-1; tentatively, D is TRBD1 (6 bases). Trimming took 2 bases from V and 6 from J, leaving 13 bases between them. Looked up from germline, CDR1 is DFQATT and CDR2 is SNEGSKA (reference sequence). CDR3 length: 13 residues. CDR3 region: CSARQGQFPEAFF. CDR3 in DNA: TGCAGTGCTAGACAGGGGCAGTTTCCTGAAGCTTTCTTT.

The chain uses TRBV28 and TRBJ1-2; D is undetermined. The CDR3 sequence is 11 residues long. CDR1 is MDHEN and CDR2 is SYDVKM in the germline V gene. The ends were cut back, 6 bases at V and 4 bases at J, with 6 bases in the middle. The DNA of the CDR3 is TGTGCCAGCAGCGACATCTATGGCTACACCTTC. This sequence encodes CASSDIYGYTF.

This clonotype showed up just a few times. V gene TRBV2 combines with J gene TRBJ1-5; D call uncertain. Germline lookup yields CDR1 SNHLY and CDR2 FYNNEI. The CDR3 extends over 13 amino acids. V was trimmed by 6 bases and J by 1 base, leaving 7 bases between them. Here the CDR3 DNA reads TGTGCCAGCAGCAGCGACAGCAATCAGCCCCAGCATTTT. Its protein is CASSSDSNQPQHF. Based on the CDR3 plus reference TRBV2 and TRBJ1-5, the full variable domain is EPEVTQTPSHQVTQMGQEVILRCVPISNHLYFYWYRQILGQKVEFLVSFYNNEISEKSEIFDDQFSVERPDGSNFTLKIRSTKLEDSAMYFCASSSDSNQPQHFGDGTRLSIL.

This chain joins TRBV25-1 and TRBJ2-3, with D possibly being TRBD2 (5 bases). In germline, CDR1 is MGHDK, CDR2 SYGVNS. CDR3 size: 15 residues. The V end lost 6 bases, the J end lost 2 bases, and 15 bases lay between the germline ends. CDR3 sequence (DNA): TGTGCCAGCAGAGATTCAGGACTTCTCACAGATACGCAGTATTTT. Residues: CASRDSGLLTDTQYF.

V and J are TRBV7-2 and TRBJ2-6; D is ambiguous. This CDR3 is built from 16 residues. The germline V gene encodes CDR1 SGHTA and CDR2 FQGNSA. V was shortened by 1 base and J by 1 base, with 8 bases between the two germline ends. The CDR3 DNA is TGTGCCAGCAGCTTAGGGGTTAGTTCTGGGGCCAACGTCCTGACTTTC. Its translation: CASSLGVSSGANVLTF.

V is TRBV20-1 and J is TRBJ2-5; D might be TRBD2 (6 bases). CDR3 length equals 13 residues. Germline V gene lookup returns CDR1 DFQATT and CDR2 SNEGSKA (reference sequence). V lost 4 bases to trimming and J lost 5 bases, with 14 bases between them. This CDR3 reads CSATAGGRETQYF. The CDR3 bases are TGCAGTGCTACGGCTGGAGGGCGGGAGACCCAGTACTTC.

The rearrangement joins TRBV7-6 to TRBJ2-7; D is unresolved. TRBJ2-5 explains the end of the DNA better; the J call may be wrong. The germline V gene has CDR1 SGHVS and CDR2 FNYEAQ. The CDR3 loop spans 16 amino acids. This CDR3 is CASSLPGLELGETQYF. The CDR3 DNA is TGTGCCAGCAGCTTACCCGGTTTGGAACTTGGCGAGACCCAGTACTTC.

The chain links TRBV20-1 to TRBJ2-5; weak D call: TRBD2 (5 bases). The germline CDR1 and CDR2 sequences are DFQATT and SNEGSKA (reference sequence). Trimming cost V 0 bases and J 9 bases, with 17 bases left between them. The CDR3 totals 14 residues. The CDR3 region is CSAREPSGTGSQYF. The CDR3 DNA is TGCAGTGCTAGAGAGCCCAGCGGTACGGGGTCCCAGTACTTC.

This clonotype appeared a few times. The J gene is TRBJ2-3, the V gene TRBV6-5; TRBD1 matches at 8 bases. Per germline, CDR1 MNHEY and CDR2 SVGAGI. Trimming took 2 bases from V and 5 from J; bases not matched to a gene: 9. This CDR3 has 16 residues. The CDR3 region has the DNA TGTGCCAGCAGTTACCTCCGGGACAGGATTTTAGATACGCAGTATTTT. The encoded protein is CASSYLRDRILDTQYF.

This clonotype was seen a handful of times. J is TRBJ1-6 and V is TRBV27; D remains ambiguous. This CDR3 is 14 amino acids long. Trimming removed 5 bases from V and 10 bases from J, with 15 bases in between. CDR1 and CDR2 (germline): MNHEY, SMNVEV (reference sequence). The CDR3 region is CASSRTLNESPLHF. DNA for the CDR3: TGTGCCAGCAGTCGAACCTTGAATGAATCACCCCTCCACTTT.

A word on this clonotype: Sequence at one end of the junction differs from germline and may be a read error. The CDR3 region is CASSEEGQGPYEQYF. For the CDR3, the DNA is TGTGCCAGCAGCGAAGAGGGACAGGGGCCCTACGAGCAGTACTTC. This chain joins TRBV2 and TRBJ2-7; 10 bases are shared with TRBD1. This CDR3 spans 15 amino acids. In germline, CDR1 is SNHLY, CDR2 FYNNEI.

The V and J genes are TRBV20-1 and TRBJ1-1; D gene ambiguous. Trimming took 5 bases from V and 7 from J, leaving 11 bases between them. Germline V lookup: CDR1 DFQATT, CDR2 SNEGSKA (reference sequence). This CDR3 is 11 amino acids long. The CDR3 loop is CSASRKDEAFF. CDR3 sequence (DNA): TGCAGTGCTTCCAGGAAAGATGAAGCTTTCTTT.

The chain combines TRBV27 with TRBJ2-7; 9 nucleotides agree with TRBD1. The CDR3 totals 14 residues. Losses at the gene ends were 6 bases for V and 3 bases for J; bases not matched to a gene: 6. Germline V lookup: CDR1 MNHEY, CDR2 SMNVEV (reference sequence). CDR3 DNA: TGTGCCAGCAGCAGGGACAGGGCCGGCTACGAGCAGTACTTC. As protein: CASSRDRAGYEQYF.

The J gene is TRBJ2-3, the V gene TRBV6-1; D might be TRBD1 (7 bases). Germline loops: CDR1 MNHNS, CDR2 SASEGT. The CDR3 extends over 14 amino acids. With 6 bases removed from V and 2 bases from J, the gap between germline ends came to 12 bases. CDR3 in DNA: TGTGCCAGCAGCCGCGGGACAGCCACAGATACGCAGTATTTT. Its translation is CASSRGTATDTQYF.

This clonotype turned up a few times. The rearrangement uses TRBV6-5 and TRBJ1-5; 9 nucleotides agree with TRBD1. CDR3 length: 15 amino acids. Germline V gene data show CDR1 as MNHEY and CDR2 as SVGAGI. With V trimmed by 4 bases and J by 5 bases, 6 bases remained unmatched. CDR3 DNA sequence: TGTGCCAGCAGTTCCCCGGACAGGGGTGATCAGCCCCAGCATTTT. The encoded protein is CASSSPDRGDQPQHF.